This TCR beta chain stems from a study of blood T cell repertoires in COVID-19. Overall study: Acute and convalescent COVID-19 samples came from the United States, Italy and Spain. T cells, B-cell-depleted T cells, or PBMCs provided the cDNA or gDNA that served as material.

This study enrolled people aged about 18 to 95 from under 25 US geographic areas. Cohort 3 recovery required two negative PCRs, clearance, or symptom resolution. Produced via immunoSEQ multiplex PCR; TCRdb's table is partial and in-frame only. The sample includes over 250,000 clones, roughly 90% seen only once; the top ten take roughly 2.5%. The V end lost 11 bases, the J end lost 6 bases, and 13 bases lay between the germline ends. This CDR3 has 12 amino acids. In germline, CDR1 is SNHLY, CDR2 FYNNEI. The chain joins TRBV2 to TRBJ1-4; possibly TRBD1 for D (5 bases). Sequenced input: PBMCs or T cells enriched from blood (not recorded which). The source of this sequence is a man aged 60 to 69 who had recovered from COVID-19. The CDR3 DNA follows: TGTGCCCGACGCGGAGGGGATGAAAAACTGTTTTTT. Protein sequence: CARRGGDEKLFF.